These 13 T cell receptor beta chains share one sample of origin, sequenced in a study of blood T cell repertoires in COVID-19 (dated by TCRdb to 2018 to 2021). Libraries were made using the immunoSEQ multiplex PCR assay. TCRdb mirrors the immuneACCESS table, restricted to in-frame sequences. Some clones are absent from its copies; in checked studies, under half trace to an unresolved V gene, and the reason for the others is unknown. In all, the sample holds approximately 260,000 clones, and 70% to 90% of those were seen once. The ten largest clonotypes hold more than 6.5% of the sample. Sequencing used PBMCs or T cells enriched from blood (not recorded which). The receptors were gathered from a woman aged 50 to 60 who had been exposed to COVID-19.

The chain couples TRBV30 to TRBJ2-2; D uncertain. Germline CDR1 GTSNPN, CDR2 SVGIG (reference sequence). The CDR3 runs 11 residues. Trimming removed 1 base at V and 5 bases at J, with 2 bases between. This CDR3 reads CAWSATGELFF. The CDR3 DNA is TGTGCCTGGAGTGCTACCGGGGAGCTGTTTTTT.

This chain uses TRBV18 with TRBJ1-1, with a possible D match to TRBD1 (6 bases). The CDR3 contains 15 residues. Trimming pared 2 bases from V and 5 bases from J, leaving 15 bases between. Germline CDR1 is KGHSH and CDR2 is LQKENI. The DNA of the CDR3 is TGTGCCAGCTCACCAGCGGGGGGCCGAGGAACTGAAGCTTTCTTT. Translating it yields CASSPAGGRGTEAFF.

This clone is a singleton in its sample. CDR3 nucleotide sequence: TGTGCCAGCAGCCCCTCGGGGGGGTGGGAGACCCAGTACTTC. Protein: CASSPSGGWETQYF. J is TRBJ2-5 and V is TRBV7-9, with TRBD2 identical over 8 bases. The germline V gene encodes CDR1 SEHNR and CDR2 FQNEAQ (reference sequence). Trimming cost V 5 bases and J 5 bases; bases outside gene matches: 7. This CDR3 contains 14 residues.

J is TRBJ1-5 and V is TRBV18; TRBD1 aligns across 8 bases. Trimming removed 1 base from V and 4 bases from J; junction bases left unmatched: 0. Germline CDR1 and CDR2: KGHSH and LQKENI. CDR3 length equals 14 residues. DNA for the CDR3: TGTGCCAGCTCACCACGACAGGGGAATCAGCCCCAGCATTTT. Protein sequence: CASSPRQGNQPQHF.

The chain has TRBV11-3 and TRBJ2-3; D possibly corresponds to TRBD1 (6 bases). Trimming shortened V by 2 bases and J by 1 base, and 13 bases separated the two germline ends. Germline values: CDR1 SGHNT, CDR2 YENEEA. The CDR3 extends over 16 amino acids. CDR3 coding DNA: TGTGCCAGCAGCTTAAGTCTGGCAGGGGGCACAGATACGCAGTATTTT. Protein sequence: CASSLSLAGGTDTQYF.

This clone was seen a few times. The chain combines TRBV3-1 (or the pseudogene TRBV3-2) with TRBJ2-7; no reliable D call. The V and J ends lost 1 base and 3 bases respectively, with 10 bases between them. CDR1 is LGHDT, CDR2 YNNKEL, per germline (reference sequence). The CDR3 is 14 residues long. CDR3 amino acids: CASSQGVAGYEQYF. In DNA, the CDR3 is TGTGCCAGCAGCCAAGGGGTGGCAGGCTACGAGCAGTACTTC.

The chain is built from TRBV20-1 and TRBJ1-1; D remains ambiguous. The V end lost 3 bases, the J end lost 3 bases, and 20 bases lay between the germline ends. CDR1 and CDR2 from the germline V gene are DFQATT and SNEGSKA (reference sequence). The CDR3 length is 16 residues. CDR3: CSASTQRLGVYTEAFF. DNA for the CDR3: TGCAGTGCTAGTACCCAACGCTTAGGAGTTTACACTGAAGCTTTCTTT.

This clone was detected a few times. The CDR3 region is CASSSPSGGLTDTQYF. The CDR3 nucleotides read TGTGCCAGCAGTTCACCTTCGGGGGGTCTCACAGATACGCAGTATTTT. The chain employs TRBV6-5 and TRBJ2-3, with 7 bases fitting TRBD2. CDR1 MNHEY and CDR2 SVGAGI come from the germline V gene. V shed 4 bases, J shed 2 bases, and the junction held 9 bases outside the gene matches. This CDR3 contains 16 residues.

The chain carries TRBV30 and TRBJ2-7; tentatively, D is TRBD1 (6 bases). There are 12 residues in the CDR3. Germline-derived CDR1 and CDR2 are GTSNPN and SVGIG (reference sequence). Trimming took 0 bases from V and 4 from J, leaving 7 bases between them. The CDR3 DNA is TGTGCCTGGAGTGTGGACAGTTACGAGCAGTACTTC. This translates into CAWSVDSYEQYF.

The genes are TRBV28 and TRBJ2-3; D may be TRBD2 (7 bases). V dropped 4 bases and J dropped 6 bases, with 11 bases sitting between them. Germline V gene sequence: CDR1 MDHEN, CDR2 SYDVKM. The CDR3 runs to 13 residues. CDR3 nucleotides: TGTGCCAGCAGTTCACGGGGGGCGGATACGCAGTATTTT. It translates to CASSSRGADTQYF.

Points on this clone: The same CDR3 can be traced to other DNA sequences in this sample. The rearrangement uses TRBV6-5 and TRBJ2-7; TRBD1 might be the D (5 bases). The V end lost 6 bases, the J end lost 1 base, and 7 bases lay between the germline ends. Germline CDR1 is MNHEY and CDR2 is SVGAGI. The CDR3 spans 12 residues. For the CDR3, the DNA is TGTGCCAGCAGCCCAGGGTCCTACGAGCAGTACTTC. Residues: CASSPGSYEQYF.

The genes are TRBV5-1 and TRBJ2-3, with 9 bases identical to TRBD2. Germline CDR1 reads SGHRS; CDR2 reads YFSETQ. The CDR3 runs to 15 residues. V shed 0 bases and J 1 base; nucleotides not matched to a gene: 0. This chain's CDR3 is CASSLGTSGTDTQYF. Written as DNA, the CDR3 is TGCGCCAGCAGCTTGGGGACTAGCGGCACAGATACGCAGTATTTT.

The V call is TRBV5-1, the J call TRBJ2-5, with D possibly TRBD1 on 5 matching bases. V lost 1 base and J 1 base, leaving 8 bases between the germline ends. The CDR3 totals 14 residues. CDR1 and CDR2 from the germline V gene are SGHRS and YFSETQ. CDR3 in DNA: TGCGCCAGCAGCTTGCGCCAGGGCCAAGAGACCCAGTACTTC. It specifies CASSLRQGQETQYF.